The next 31 T cell receptor beta chains were all read from a single sample in a study of blood T cells in healthy people across ages. Primed by a sample-barcoded 5' primer and a J-beta primer mix, a second PCR proceeded for 7 to 11 cycles. MiXCR, applied by TCRdb to the 5' RACE reads, yields one record per CDR3 protein. Of around 1,500,000 distinct CDR3 sequences listed, about 40% were seen once; the top ten hold roughly 7.7%. The sequenced sample consisted of blood. These receptors all stem from a woman between 18 and 30 years old in good health.

This clonotype has just a few counts. The rearrangement joins TRBV6-6 to TRBJ2-5; 7 bases fit TRBD1. From germline, CDR1 is MNHNY and CDR2 SVGAGI (reference sequence). The CDR3 is made up of 13 amino acids. With 5 bases clipped from V and 5 bases from J, the junction kept 5 bases outside the gene matches. CDR3 residues: CASSPETGETQYF. The CDR3 region has the DNA TGTGCCAGCAGTCCAGAGACAGGGGAGACCCAGTACTTC.

This clonotype showed up many times. The V and J genes are TRBV28 and TRBJ2-3, with D perhaps given as TRBD1 or TRBD2 (5 bases each). The CDR3 consists of 14 residues. Between the trimmed V and J ends, which lost 3 bases and 2 bases, there was a span of 9 bases. In germline, CDR1 is MDHEN, CDR2 SYDVKM. The CDR3 coding sequence is TGTGCCAGCAGTTTGAGGGGATTCACAGATACGCAGTATTTT. Protein: CASSLRGFTDTQYF.

This clonotype was counted only a few times. This rearrangement joins TRBV20-1 to TRBJ1-1; TRBD1 matches at 7 bases. This CDR3 comprises 14 residues. Germline loops: CDR1 DFQATT, CDR2 SNEGSKA (reference sequence). Germline trimming cut 4 bases from V and 5 bases from J; bases unmatched to any gene: 10. The CDR3 spells CSAKAGGGRTEAFF. DNA for the CDR3: TGCAGTGCTAAGGCAGGGGGAGGTCGGACTGAAGCTTTCTTT.

CDR3: CSARTGRVVETQYF. CDR3 nucleotides: TGCAGTGCTCGGACAGGGAGGGTAGTAGAGACCCAGTACTTC. V is TRBV20-1 and J is TRBJ2-5, with D perhaps TRBD1 (8 bases). CDR1 DFQATT and CDR2 SNEGSKA come from the germline V gene (reference sequence). This CDR3 contains 14 residues. V shed 5 bases and J shed 4 bases, with 17 bases lying between them.

This clonotype turned up a few times. The rearrangement uses TRBV25-1 and TRBJ2-7, with TRBD1 matching over 9 bases. CDR1 and CDR2 from the germline V gene are MGHDK and SYGVNS. This CDR3 is 16 amino acids long. V dropped 6 bases and J dropped 0; count of bases not matched to a gene: 9. The CDR3 region has the DNA TGTGCCAGCAGGAAACCGGACAGGGGACCCTCCTACGAGCAGTACTTC. This encodes CASRKPDRGPSYEQYF.

This clonotype occurred once. V and J are TRBV18 and TRBJ2-1; D call uncertain. The CDR3 contains 16 residues. Deletions cut 3 bases from V and 7 bases from J, with 19 bases between. CDR1 is KGHSH and CDR2 is LQKENI in the germline V gene. CDR3 DNA sequence: TGTGCCAGCTCACCTGAGGTAATAGGCTGGAAGAATGAGCAGTTCTTC. It translates to CASSPEVIGWKNEQFF.

V and J are TRBV3-1 and TRBJ2-5; the D gene could be TRBD1 or TRBD2 (5 bases each). V gave up 4 bases and J gave up 7 bases, with 22 bases separating them. The germline gives CDR1 LGHDT, CDR2 YNNKEL (reference sequence). The CDR3 has 16 residues. The CDR3: CASSPVSGQGRGTQYF. CDR3 coding DNA: TGTGCCAGCAGCCCCGTCTCAGGGCAGGGTCGGGGGACCCAGTACTTC.

The chain recombines TRBV5-5 with TRBJ2-3, with 11 bases aligning to TRBD2. V dropped 0 bases and J dropped 5; count of bases not matched to a gene: 8. This CDR3 has 17 amino acids. Germline V lookup: CDR1 SGHKS, CDR2 YYEKEE (reference sequence). The CDR3 reads CASSLGSRLAGGDTQYF. In nucleotides, the CDR3 is TGTGCCAGCAGCTTGGGGAGTCGGCTAGCGGGAGGAGATACGCAGTATTTT.

This clonotype was picked up a small number of times. The chain has TRBV7-2 and TRBJ2-2; 9 bases agree with TRBD2. Germline CDR1 and CDR2: SGHTA and FQGNSA. With V trimmed by 0 bases and J by 8 bases, 4 bases remained unmatched. This CDR3 region has 15 residues. CDR3 sequence: CASSLASGRVGELFF. In DNA form, the CDR3 reads TGTGCCAGCAGCTTAGCTAGCGGGAGAGTGGGGGAGCTGTTTTTT.

This clonotype has ten or more counts. The chain carries TRBV12-5 and TRBJ2-7; D is uncertain. The CDR3 is 12 amino acids. V was clipped by 5 bases and J by 4 bases, with 9 bases between them. Germline V gene lookup returns CDR1 LGHNT and CDR2 FRNRAP. The DNA of the CDR3 is TGTGCTAGTGGTGAAGGCAGATACGAGCAGTACTTC. Translated: CASGEGRYEQYF.

The chain employs TRBV6-5 and TRBJ2-1; a possible D gene is TRBD2 (6 bases). The J call may not be correct, given that the DNA end is closer to TRBJ2-7. The germline CDR1 and CDR2 sequences are MNHEY and SVGAGI. The CDR3 is 15 amino acids. The CDR3 coding sequence is TGTGCCAGCAGCTCCGACGGAGGGGTCCACAATGAGCAGTACTTC. Translated: CASSSDGGVHNEQYF.

The chain recombines TRBV3-1 with TRBJ2-7; 9 bases align to TRBD1. V shed 2 bases, J shed 5 bases, and the junction held 4 bases outside the gene matches. CDR1 is LGHDT, CDR2 YNNKEL, per germline (reference sequence). The CDR3 spans 14 residues. CDR3 loop: CASSQWTGDDEQYF. The CDR3 DNA reads as TGTGCCAGCAGCCAATGGACAGGGGACGACGAGCAGTACTTC.

V usage is TRBV20-1 and J usage is TRBJ2-1; 8 nucleotides line up with TRBD2. The CDR3 runs to 15 residues. Germline values: CDR1 DFQATT, CDR2 SNEGSKA (reference sequence). V lost 0 bases, J lost 9 bases, and 10 bases stayed unmatched. CDR3 residues: CSARDGSGGGIEQFF. As DNA, the CDR3 is TGCAGTGCTAGAGATGGCAGCGGGGGAGGGATTGAGCAGTTCTTC.

This clonotype has a count of ten or more. V and J are TRBV20-1 and TRBJ2-7; 9 bases agree with TRBD1. J gave up 3 bases and V 3 bases, and 3 bases lay outside the gene matches. The CDR3 sequence is 13 residues long. Germline CDR1 DFQATT, CDR2 SNEGSKA (reference sequence). The CDR3 reads CSASGDRDYEQYF. The CDR3 DNA follows: TGCAGTGCTAGCGGGGACAGGGACTACGAGCAGTACTTC.

This clonotype was found many times. J is TRBJ1-2 and V is TRBV5-4; possibly TRBD1 for D (5 bases). The V gene lost 0 bases and the J gene lost 6 bases, with 9 bases spanning the gap. Germline values: CDR1 SGHNT, CDR2 YYREEE (reference sequence). CDR3 size: 13 residues. In DNA, the CDR3 is TGTGCCAGCAGCTTGGACGAGGGGAATGGCTACACCTTC. This sequence encodes CASSLDEGNGYTF.

This clonotype was observed a few times. The V call is TRBV9, the J call TRBJ2-1; 7 bases are a match to TRBD2. CDR3 size: 15 residues. CDR1 SGDLS and CDR2 YYNGEE come from the germline V gene. Trimming cost V 0 bases and J 8 bases; bases outside gene matches: 8. The CDR3, as DNA: TGTGCCAGCAGCGTAGCTGGACTAGATTCCCATGAGCAGTTCTTC. It encodes CASSVAGLDSHEQFF.

The chain is built from TRBV24-1 and TRBJ2-7; 9 nucleotides align to TRBD1. V was clipped by 2 bases and J by 7 bases; unmatched bases: 8. This CDR3 contains 15 residues. Germline V gives CDR1 KGHDR, CDR2 SFDVKD. CDR3 amino acids: CATSDSGTGFSEQYF. In DNA form, the CDR3 reads TGTGCCACCAGTGATTCCGGGACAGGGTTTTCGGAGCAGTACTTC.

The chain uses TRBV12-3 or TRBV12-4 and TRBJ2-3, with 9 bases matching TRBD2. The CDR3 covers 15 residues. After removal of 3 bases from V and 5 bases from J, the junction contained 6 bases not matched to a gene. CDR3 DNA sequence: TGTGCCAGCAGTTTGTCTAGCGGGATGCAAGATACGCAGTATTTT. This gives the protein CASSLSSGMQDTQYF.

The gene calls are TRBV6-5 and TRBJ1-5, with D unresolved. Germline CDR1 is MNHEY and CDR2 is SVGAGI. CDR3 length equals 14 residues. Trimming took off 4 bases at V and 1 base at J, with 8 bases between the two ends. CDR3 sequence (DNA): TGTGCCAGCAGTTTTCCGTTCAGCAATCAGCCCCAGCATTTT. Translation gives CASSFPFSNQPQHF.

The J gene is TRBJ2-1, the V gene TRBV20-1, with 14 bases matching TRBD2. The CDR3 length is 17 residues. The ends lost 3 bases at V and 0 bases at J; junction bases unmatched: 4. Germline CDR1 and CDR2: DFQATT and SNEGSKA (reference sequence). The CDR3 loop is CSARRTSGRSSYNEQFF. The CDR3 DNA reads TGCAGTGCTAGGCGGACTAGCGGGAGGAGCTCCTACAATGAGCAGTTCTTC.

The V and J genes are TRBV20-1 and TRBJ1-6; D is ambiguous. Trimming stripped 3 bases from V and 7 bases from J, with 10 bases between. This CDR3 contains 13 residues. The V gene's germline CDR1 is DFQATT and CDR2 SNEGSKA (reference sequence). CDR3 residues: CSARTVLNSPLHF. The DNA of the CDR3 is TGCAGTGCTAGGACGGTCTTAAATTCACCCCTCCACTTT.

This rearrangement joins TRBV3-1 to TRBJ2-7; 13 bases are a match to TRBD2. The CDR3 is made up of 19 amino acids. Germline V lookup: CDR1 LGHDT, CDR2 YNNKEL (reference sequence). The V and J ends lost 3 bases and 7 bases, in that order; junction bases with no gene match: 18. CDR3 protein: CASSQRLAGGRFADDEQYF. Written as DNA, the CDR3 is TGTGCCAGCAGCCAGAGACTAGCGGGGGGCCGATTTGCTGACGATGAGCAGTACTTC.

This sequence joins TRBV3-1 and TRBJ2-1; 9 nucleotides line up with TRBD2. The CDR3 is 17 amino acids. Germline loops: CDR1 LGHDT, CDR2 YNNKEL (reference sequence). Unmatched junction bases numbered 10, after V lost 0 bases and J lost 7 bases. The CDR3 spells CASSQDWRGGASNEQFF. CDR3 bases: TGTGCCAGCAGCCAAGATTGGCGCGGGGGGGCCTCTAATGAGCAGTTCTTC.

The rearrangement joins TRBV20-1 to TRBJ2-5, with 14 bases fitting TRBD2. The CDR3 runs to 18 residues. V dropped 0 bases and J dropped 4; count of bases not matched to a gene: 10. The germline CDR1 and CDR2 sequences are DFQATT and SNEGSKA (reference sequence). Here the CDR3 reads CSARDLSGTSGGVETQYF. The CDR3, as DNA: TGCAGTGCTAGAGATCTGTCCGGGACTAGCGGGGGTGTAGAGACCCAGTACTTC.

The V call is TRBV12-3 or TRBV12-4, the J call TRBJ1-2; perhaps TRBD1 as D (5 bases). V was cut by 5 bases and J by 1 base, with 8 bases left in between. CDR3 size: 13 residues. The CDR3 sequence: CASSRQINYGYTF. Here the CDR3 DNA reads TGTGCCAGCAGTCGACAGATTAACTATGGCTACACCTTC.

V and J are TRBV7-9 and TRBJ2-7; maybe TRBD1 (5 bases). This CDR3 has 16 amino acids. Germline values: CDR1 SEHNR, CDR2 FQNEAQ (reference sequence). The V and J ends lost 1 base and 3 bases respectively, with 16 bases between them. CDR3 nucleotide sequence: TGTGCCAGCAGCTTAGGCGCAGGGAAAATCGTCTACGAGCAGTACTTC. This translates into CASSLGAGKIVYEQYF.

About this clonotype: One end of the junction does not line up with germline, which may come from a read error. This rearrangement joins TRBV7-2 to TRBJ1-2; TRBD1 might be the D (6 bases). Germline loops: CDR1 SGHTA, CDR2 FQGNSA. The CDR3 has 13 amino acids. This chain's CDR3 is CASRTQGRDGCTF. CDR3 DNA sequence: TGTGCCAGCAGAACTCAGGGGAGGGATGGCTGCACCTTC. Drawing the rest from reference TRBV7-2 and TRBJ1-2, the complete variable domain is GAGVSQSPSNKVTEKGKDVELRCDPISGHTALYWYRQSLGQGLEFLIYFQGNSAPDKSGLPSDRFSAERTGGSVSTLTIQRTQQEDSAVYLCASRTQGRDGCTFGSGTRLTVV.

The chain recombines TRBV6-1 with TRBJ1-4, with D tentatively TRBD1 (6 bases). Trimming took 6 bases from V and 3 from J, leaving 11 bases between them. The CDR3 extends over 14 amino acids. Germline V gives CDR1 MNHNS, CDR2 SASEGT. The CDR3 nucleotides are TGTGCCAGCAGACTCAGGGGAGCTAATGAAAAACTGTTTTTT. This encodes CASRLRGANEKLFF.

The J gene is TRBJ2-5, the V gene TRBV9, with D maybe TRBD1 (5 bases). Germline CDR1 SGDLS, CDR2 YYNGEE. V was shortened by 4 bases and J by 5 bases, with 18 bases between the two germline ends. The CDR3 loop spans 15 amino acids. Here the CDR3 reads CASSPPDRPRETQYF. The CDR3, as DNA: TGTGCCAGCAGCCCACCCGACAGACCTCGGGAGACCCAGTACTTC.

This clonotype was observed a handful of times. The CDR3 sequence is CASSLAGIREYEQYF. The DNA of the CDR3 is TGTGCCAGCAGCTTAGCGGGCATAAGAGAGTACGAGCAGTACTTC. The gene calls are TRBV7-2 and TRBJ2-7; D not certain. Per germline, CDR1 SGHTA and CDR2 FQGNSA. Trimming left V 0 bases short and J 4 bases short, with 13 bases between. CDR3 size: 15 residues. Together with reference TRBV7-2 and TRBJ2-7, the CDR3 gives the full variable domain: GAGVSQSPSNKVTEKGKDVELRCDPISGHTALYWYRQSLGQGLEFLIYFQGNSAPDKSGLPSDRFSAERTGGSVSTLTIQRTQQEDSAVYLCASSLAGIREYEQYFGPGTRLTVT.

The chain has TRBV29-1 and TRBJ2-7, with D unclear. The germline V gene has CDR1 SQVTM and CDR2 ANQGSEA. The V end was cut by 7 bases, the J end by 2 bases, with 21 bases between. This CDR3 has 15 residues. The CDR3 DNA reads TGCAGCGCCACCGAGTTCGACGGACGGACCTACGAGCAGTACTTC. As protein: CSATEFDGRTYEQYF.